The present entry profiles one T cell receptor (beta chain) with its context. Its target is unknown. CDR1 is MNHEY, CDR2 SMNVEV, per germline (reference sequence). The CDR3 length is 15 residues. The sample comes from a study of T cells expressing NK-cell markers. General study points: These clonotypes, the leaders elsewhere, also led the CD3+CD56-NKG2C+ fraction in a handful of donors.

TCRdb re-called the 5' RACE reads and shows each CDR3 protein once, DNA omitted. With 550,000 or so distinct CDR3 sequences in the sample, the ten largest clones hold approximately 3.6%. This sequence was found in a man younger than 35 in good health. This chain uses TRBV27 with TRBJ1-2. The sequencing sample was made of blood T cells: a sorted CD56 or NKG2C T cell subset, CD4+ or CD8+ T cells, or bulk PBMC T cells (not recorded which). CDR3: CASRPSTSLMVGYTF.